Each of the 5 T cell receptor beta chains below was sequenced from the same sample in a study of brain T cells in children with intractable seizures. Method: immunoSEQ multiplex PCR; TCRdb's copy keeps in-frame clones and lacks some. The repertoire holds about 76,000 clones, with under 95% as singletons. This specimen was peripheral blood, taken at surgery. These receptors originate from a boy in the first two years of life with tuberous sclerosis and intractable seizures.

J is TRBJ2-7 and V is TRBV29-1; the D gene is possibly TRBD1 (6 bases). Looked up from germline, CDR1 is SQVTM and CDR2 is ANQGSEA. The CDR3 is 16 amino acids. Trimming shortened V by 0 bases and J by 4 bases, and 19 bases separated the two germline ends. Here the CDR3 reads CSVEDPGRGKGYEQYF. The CDR3 DNA follows: TGCAGCGTTGAAGATCCAGGCAGGGGAAAGGGGTACGAGCAGTACTTC.

The V gene is TRBV7-6, the J gene TRBJ2-6; D may match TRBD1 or TRBD2 (6 bases each). The CDR3 totals 18 residues. The germline gives CDR1 SGHVS, CDR2 FNYEAQ. V gave up 1 base and J gave up 0 bases, with 13 bases separating them. CDR3 nucleotides: TGTGCCAGCAGCTTAGGGGGGGCTATCAACTCTGGGGCCAACGTCCTGACTTTC. It is translated as CASSLGGAINSGANVLTF.

The V call is TRBV25-1, the J call TRBJ1-4; D unclear. Germline-derived CDR1 and CDR2 are MGHDK and SYGVNS. V lost 6 bases, J lost 8 bases, and 10 bases lay in between. The CDR3 consists of 12 residues. CDR3 region: CASSPEWEKLFF. Written as DNA, the CDR3 is TGTGCCAGCAGCCCTGAGTGGGAAAAACTGTTTTTT.

This clone was seen a single time. V and J are TRBV6-6 and TRBJ2-2; 12 nucleotides match TRBD2. Germline trimming cut 5 bases from V and 4 bases from J; bases unmatched to any gene: 5. The V gene's germline CDR1 is MNHNY and CDR2 SVGAGI (reference sequence). The CDR3 has 16 amino acids. This chain's CDR3 is CASSRLAGEVTGELFF. CDR3 nucleotides: TGTGCCAGCAGTCGACTAGCGGGGGAGGTCACCGGGGAGCTGTTTTTT.

The genes are TRBV5-1 and TRBJ2-1; 7 bases match TRBD2. The CDR3 has 16 residues. The V gene end was trimmed by 0 bases and the J gene end by 0 bases; junction bases not matched to a gene: 3. Germline CDR1 is SGHRS and CDR2 is YFSETQ. The CDR3 is CASSLAGRTSYNEQFF. CDR3 sequence (DNA): TGCGCCAGCAGCTTGGCCGGGAGGACCTCCTACAATGAGCAGTTCTTC.